This T cell receptor beta chain was identified during a study of cytomegalovirus exposure and HLA in healthy donors. The CDR3 length is 17 residues. V was pared by 4 bases and J by 3 bases, with 18 bases of the junction left unmatched. The V gene's germline CDR1 is GTSNPN and CDR2 SVGIG (reference sequence). The primer mix had 60 Vbeta and 13 Jbeta primers. Per the study methods: Roughly 73 million unique TCR beta chains, 9.5 million to 11 million of them shared, were counted by a later analysis. Profiled with immunoSEQ multiplex PCR; TCRdb holds only in-frame clones, not every one. Clone size and V and J calls were adopted from that table, with D and trimming inferred from the DNA. The repertoire holds approximately 170,000 clones, with roughly 77% as singletons. General study findings and limits: Using the classifier, cytomegalovirus status was reportedly diagnosed with high specificity and sensitivity.

Worth noting for this clone: As yet, its antigen is unknown.

This clonotype was sampled from a woman aged 40 to 50 in good health and CMV-seropositive. The sample comprised PBMCs. The genes are TRBV30 and TRBJ2-7; the match to TRBD2 covers 7 bases. CDR3 protein: CAWTRGWGGGSVYEQYF. DNA for the CDR3: TGTGCCTGGACTCGAGGTTGGGGGGGAGGATCGGTCTACGAGCAGTACTTC.